A selection of T cell receptor beta chains follows, all from one sample in a study of blood T cell repertoires in COVID-19. Sequenced by immunoSEQ multiplex PCR; TCRdb stores in-frame clones only, minus some. The data show about 190,000 clones, with about 88% seen just once and roughly 6.2% held by the top ten. The specimen sequenced was peripheral blood. The receptor set was obtained from a woman in her forties who had recovered from COVID-19. Both conserved end residues are part of each CDR3. The D gene is left open where the match is weak. Expanded clones are given a class, and other clones once, few, many or no size at all.

abundance: -
v_gene: TRBV6-5
d_gene: TRBD1
j_gene: TRBJ1-1
CDR3aa: CASIPGQLNTEAFF
CDR3nt: TGTGCCAGTATACCGGGACAGCTGAACACTGAAGCTTTCTTT

abundance: -
v_gene: TRBV6-5
d_gene: TRBD1
j_gene: TRBJ1-1
CDR3aa: CASSGGEYTEAFF
CDR3nt: TGTGCCAGCTCAGGGGGCGAGTACACTGAAGCTTTCTTT

abundance: -
v_gene: TRBV3-1/TRBV3-2
d_gene: -
j_gene: TRBJ2-2
CDR3aa: CASSHGGYTGELFF
CDR3nt: TGTGCCAGCAGCCATGGGGGGTACACCGGGGAGCTGTTTTTT

abundance: few
v_gene: TRBV5-1
d_gene: TRBD1
j_gene: TRBJ1-1
CDR3aa: CASSVDPGQGNRAFF
CDR3nt: TGCGCCAGCAGCGTGGACCCGGGACAGGGGAATCGAGCTTTCTTT

abundance: -
v_gene: TRBV29-1
d_gene: TRBD2
j_gene: TRBJ2-1
CDR3aa: CSVEPRGTSGGSSYNEQFF
CDR3nt: TGCAGCGTTGAACCACGCGGGACTAGCGGGGGGAGCTCCTACAATGAGCAGTTCTTC

abundance: -
v_gene: TRBV21-1
d_gene: -
j_gene: TRBJ2-7
CDR3aa: CASYPTIHEQYF
CDR3nt: TGTGCCAGCTACCCCACTATCCACGAGCAGTACTTC

abundance: -
v_gene: TRBV5-1
d_gene: -
j_gene: TRBJ2-2
CDR3aa: CASSLATHANTGELFF
CDR3nt: TGCGCCAGCAGCTTGGCGACACACGCGAACACCGGGGAGCTGTTTTTT

abundance: -
v_gene: TRBV29-1
d_gene: TRBD1
j_gene: TRBJ2-7
CDR3aa: CSVDSGQGDYEQYF
CDR3nt: TGCAGCGTCGACTCGGGACAGGGTGACTACGAGCAGTACTTC

abundance: -
v_gene: TRBV5-1
d_gene: -
j_gene: TRBJ2-3
CDR3aa: CASSFGVTDTQYF
CDR3nt: TGCGCCAGCAGCTTTGGAGTCACAGATACGCAGTATTTT

abundance: few
v_gene: TRBV5-1
d_gene: TRBD1
j_gene: TRBJ2-7
CDR3aa: CASSLVSVPGGAFGYEQYF
CDR3nt: TGCGCCAGCAGCTTGGTCTCGGTGCCAGGGGGCGCTTTTGGCTACGAGCAGTACTTC

abundance: -
v_gene: TRBV7-2
d_gene: TRBD2
j_gene: TRBJ2-4
CDR3aa: CASSYGLAFDIQYF
CDR3nt: TGTGCCAGCAGCTACGGACTAGCGTTCGACATTCAGTACTTC

abundance: once
v_gene: TRBV5-4
d_gene: -
j_gene: TRBJ2-1
CDR3aa: CASSLVQAVQVNNEQFF
CDR3nt: TGTGCCAGCAGCTTGGTACAGGCAGTACAGGTCAACAATGAGCAGTTCTTC

abundance: -
v_gene: TRBV5-1
d_gene: TRBD2
j_gene: TRBJ2-3
CDR3aa: CASSSSGRELDTQYF
CDR3nt: TGCGCCAGCAGCAGTAGCGGGAGGGAATTAGATACGCAGTATTTT

abundance: -
v_gene: TRBV9
d_gene: -
j_gene: TRBJ1-2
CDR3aa: CASSTHTTGTINYGYTF
CDR3nt: TGTGCCAGCAGCACACACACTACAGGGACTATTAACTATGGCTACACCTTC

abundance: -
v_gene: TRBV7-2
d_gene: -
j_gene: TRBJ2-7
CDR3aa: CASSLAPTGYEQYF
CDR3nt: TGTGCCAGCAGCTTAGCCCCCACAGGGTACGAGCAGTACTTC

abundance: -
v_gene: TRBV9
d_gene: TRBD2
j_gene: TRBJ2-7
CDR3aa: CASSVAGGPGIEQYF
CDR3nt: TGTGCCAGCAGCGTAGCGGGAGGACCGGGCATCGAGCAGTACTTC

abundance: -
v_gene: TRBV10-3
d_gene: TRBD1
j_gene: TRBJ1-2
CDR3aa: CAISEGTAPRNYGYTF
CDR3nt: TGTGCCATCAGTGAGGGGACAGCTCCGAGGAACTATGGCTACACCTTC

abundance: -
v_gene: TRBV3-1/TRBV3-2
d_gene: -
j_gene: TRBJ1-5
CDR3aa: CASSQDLRQPQHF
CDR3nt: TGTGCCAGCAGCCAAGATCTTAGACAGCCCCAGCATTTT

abundance: -
v_gene: TRBV28
d_gene: -
j_gene: TRBJ1-1
CDR3aa: CASSSPQGFNTEAFF
CDR3nt: TGTGCCAGCAGTTCCCCACAGGGTTTCAACACTGAAGCTTTCTTT

abundance: -
v_gene: TRBV5-1
d_gene: TRBD1
j_gene: TRBJ1-2
CDR3aa: CASSGTGGYGYTF
CDR3nt: TGCGCCAGTTCCGGGACAGGGGGTTATGGCTACACCTTC

abundance: -
v_gene: TRBV3-1/TRBV3-2
d_gene: TRBD1
j_gene: TRBJ1-1
CDR3aa: CASSLGQGNTEAFF
CDR3nt: TGTGCCAGCAGCCTTGGACAGGGGAACACTGAAGCTTTCTTT

abundance: -
v_gene: TRBV7-9
d_gene: -
j_gene: TRBJ2-5
CDR3aa: CASSPQGAQETQYF
CDR3nt: TGTGCCAGCAGCCCACAAGGGGCACAAGAGACCCAGTACTTC

abundance: -
v_gene: TRBV27
d_gene: TRBD2
j_gene: TRBJ2-1
CDR3aa: CASSSHGGGRAREQFF
CDR3nt: TGTGCCAGCAGTTCTCACGGGGGCGGGAGGGCCAGGGAGCAGTTCTTC

abundance: -
v_gene: TRBV6-5
d_gene: TRBD2
j_gene: TRBJ2-1
CDR3aa: CASSRTSGSYNEQFF
CDR3nt: TGTGCCAGCAGTAGAACTAGCGGGAGTTACAATGAGCAGTTCTTC

abundance: -
v_gene: TRBV7-9
d_gene: TRBD1
j_gene: TRBJ1-1
CDR3aa: CASRQSGGRDTEAFF
CDR3nt: TGTGCCAGCAGACAATCAGGGGGCCGGGACACTGAAGCTTTCTTT

abundance: -
v_gene: TRBV11-3
d_gene: TRBD1
j_gene: TRBJ2-1
CDR3aa: CASSYRQGALGNNEQFF
CDR3nt: TGTGCCAGCAGCTACCGGCAGGGGGCGCTCGGTAATAATGAGCAGTTCTTC

abundance: -
v_gene: TRBV24-1
d_gene: TRBD1
j_gene: TRBJ2-2
CDR3aa: CATSGNTGGLNTGELFF
CDR3nt: TGTGCCACCAGTGGAAATACAGGGGGCTTGAACACCGGGGAGCTGTTTTTT

abundance: -
v_gene: TRBV11-3
d_gene: TRBD2
j_gene: TRBJ2-1
CDR3aa: CASSLDPGTSGRSEQFF
CDR3nt: TGTGCCAGCAGCTTAGACCCCGGGACTAGCGGGAGGAGCGAGCAGTTCTTC

abundance: -
v_gene: TRBV5-1
d_gene: TRBD2
j_gene: TRBJ2-3
CDR3aa: CASSYTSGISTDTQYF
CDR3nt: TGCGCCAGCAGCTACACTAGCGGAATTAGCACAGATACGCAGTATTTT

abundance: -
v_gene: TRBV6-5
d_gene: -
j_gene: TRBJ1-1
CDR3aa: CASSYNTGWVGTEAFF
CDR3nt: TGTGCCAGCAGTTACAATACAGGGTGGGTTGGCACTGAAGCTTTCTTT

abundance: few
v_gene: TRBV27
d_gene: TRBD1
j_gene: TRBJ1-4
CDR3aa: CASRRQGGEKLFF
CDR3nt: TGTGCCAGCAGACGGCAGGGGGGTGAAAAACTGTTTTTT

abundance: -
v_gene: TRBV12-5
d_gene: -
j_gene: TRBJ2-2
CDR3aa: CASGLPWTANTGELFF
CDR3nt: TGTGCTAGTGGTTTACCCTGGACAGCGAACACCGGGGAGCTGTTTTTT

abundance: -
v_gene: TRBV5-1
d_gene: -
j_gene: TRBJ2-2
CDR3aa: CASSLTGGTGELFF
CDR3nt: TGCGCCAGCAGCCTCACAGGTGGCACCGGGGAGCTGTTTTTT

abundance: -
v_gene: TRBV6-5
d_gene: TRBD1
j_gene: TRBJ1-1
CDR3aa: CASRPGQGMERAFF
CDR3nt: TGTGCCAGCCGGCCGGGACAGGGGATGGAGAGAGCTTTCTTT

abundance: -
v_gene: TRBV23-1
d_gene: -
j_gene: TRBJ1-3
CDR3aa: CASSQSFGNTIYF
CDR3nt: TGCGCCAGCAGTCAATCCTTTGGAAACACCATATATTTT

abundance: -
v_gene: TRBV12-5
d_gene: -
j_gene: TRBJ1-3
CDR3aa: CARGWISGNSGNTIYF
CDR3nt: TGTGCTCGGGGATGGATCTCGGGCAACTCTGGAAACACCATATATTTT

abundance: once
v_gene: TRBV7-2
d_gene: TRBD1
j_gene: TRBJ1-1
CDR3aa: CASSLVQGAEEAFF
CDR3nt: TGTGCCAGCAGCTTAGTTCAGGGGGCGGAGGAAGCTTTCTTT

abundance: -
v_gene: TRBV4-3
d_gene: -
j_gene: TRBJ2-1
CDR3aa: CASSPQHDSYNEQFF
CDR3nt: TGCGCCAGCAGCCCACAACATGACTCCTACAATGAGCAGTTCTTC

abundance: -
v_gene: TRBV7-3
d_gene: TRBD2
j_gene: TRBJ2-1
CDR3aa: CASSYTSGNYNEQFF
CDR3nt: TGTGCCAGCAGCTACACTAGCGGGAACTACAATGAGCAGTTCTTC

abundance: few
v_gene: TRBV16
d_gene: -
j_gene: TRBJ2-1
CDR3aa: CASSQSRGSYNEQFF
CDR3nt: TGTGCCAGCAGCCAATCCCGGGGCTCCTACAATGAGCAGTTCTTC

abundance: -
v_gene: TRBV11-1
d_gene: -
j_gene: TRBJ1-2
CDR3aa: CASSLVGENYGYTF
CDR3nt: TGTGCCAGCAGCTTAGTCGGGGAGAACTATGGCTACACCTTC

abundance: -
v_gene: TRBV2
d_gene: -
j_gene: TRBJ2-1
CDR3aa: CASRDDYHEQFF
CDR3nt: TGTGCCAGCAGGGATGACTACCATGAGCAGTTCTTC

abundance: -
v_gene: TRBV7-9
d_gene: -
j_gene: TRBJ2-1
CDR3aa: CASSLAGGDEQFF
CDR3nt: TGTGCCAGCAGCTTAGCGGGGGGAGATGAGCAGTTCTTC

abundance: -
v_gene: TRBV5-1
d_gene: TRBD1
j_gene: TRBJ2-2
CDR3aa: CASSPTGTGGATGELFF
CDR3nt: TGCGCCAGCAGCCCGACCGGGACAGGGGGAGCCACCGGGGAGCTGTTTTTT

abundance: -
v_gene: TRBV2
d_gene: TRBD2
j_gene: TRBJ2-5
CDR3aa: CATPGLASLETQYF
CDR3nt: TGTGCCACCCCGGGACTAGCCTCTTTGGAGACCCAGTACTTC

abundance: -
v_gene: TRBV11-3
d_gene: -
j_gene: TRBJ2-2
CDR3aa: CASSLGGSSNTGELFF
CDR3nt: TGTGCCAGCAGCCTAGGCGGCAGCTCGAACACCGGGGAGCTGTTTTTT

abundance: -
v_gene: TRBV14
d_gene: TRBD2
j_gene: TRBJ2-2
CDR3aa: CASSPWTSGGTGELFF
CDR3nt: TGTGCCAGCAGCCCATGGACTAGCGGGGGGACCGGGGAGCTGTTTTTT

abundance: once
v_gene: TRBV6-6
d_gene: TRBD1
j_gene: TRBJ2-3
CDR3aa: CASTYRGDTQYF
CDR3nt: TGTGCCAGTACATACAGGGGGGATACGCAGTATTTT